These T cell receptor beta chains were read from a single sample in a study of shared clonotypes between healthy human individuals. Sequenced by immunoSEQ multiplex PCR; TCRdb stores in-frame clones only, minus some. The profile shows around 1.1 million clones, approximately 78% of them singletons. Sequencing used memory CD4+ T cells from PBMCs. These TCRs come from a man between 18 and 29 years old in good health. Some clones in this sample may be carry-over from other donors' samples. The conserved cysteine and the conserved F or W are not part of the CDR3 here. Fields, in order: V gene, CDR3 protein.

TRBV4-3,ASSQQGGTLREQY
TRBV5-1,ASSSGTSGSDEQF
TRBV9,ASSSGLAGVNEQF
TRBV28,ASRPGTSAGELF
TRBV2,ASGTDSYEQY
TRBV29-1,SVDRVNTEAF
TRBV30,AWGEGNTEAF
TRBV6-1,ASSLGQGGQPQH
TRBV28,ASDRQGSETQY
TRBV7-2,ASSLVSGSHYNEQF
TRBV7-9,ASSGGRSISGANVLT
TRBV4-1,ASSPQTGVDETQY
TRBV28,ASSFDGTGLVEQY
TRBV28,ASGPNYGYT
TRBV9,ASSVSIRYDNEQF
TRBV30,AWSVRWGAYEQY
TRBV29-1,STGRENYGYT
TRBV7-2,ASGILAESTDTQY
TRBV11-3,ASSLGGTGGETQY
TRBV19,ASSMWGRPYEQY
TRBV19,ASSSTALQGKGNTIY
TRBV28,ASSLTGDGKAF
TRBV21-1,ASSQGRGRRTSSYNEQF
TRBV11-2,ASSLRLIEKLF
TRBV25-1,ASSRTSGSTDTQY
TRBV5-1,ASSIGGMSNQPQH
TRBV30,AASGEYNSPLH
TRBV5-6,ASSSGLAEETQY
TRBV7-8,ASSSRERNTEAF
TRBV29-1,SVETQLNTEAF
TRBV19,ASNDWRRGLYGYT
TRBV5-6,ASSFSPGNTEAF
TRBV19,ASTSDHEETQY
TRBV7-2,ASSLAFGYYQPQH
TRBV6-6,ASSYGHGSGEQY
TRBV6-6,ASLETGGVETQY
TRBV2,ASAQAWAEGTDTQY
TRBV30,AWTRDRGDEKLF
TRBV9,ASSPHSGANEQF
TRBV9,ASSVGVHPLT
TRBV5-1,ASSGIYEQY
TRBV5-1,ASSLTSGRANEQF